These T cell receptor beta chains were read from a single sample in a study of T cells after yellow fever vaccination. TCRdb itself ran the 5' RACE reads through MiXCR, one entry per CDR3 protein. The sample lists 300,000 to 400,000 distinct CDR3 sequences; 8.5% to 10% were seen once. The material sequenced was PBMCs, taken on the day of the first yellow fever vaccination. The receptors derive from a man between 18 and 29 years old who received the YFV17D yellow fever vaccine. Both conserved end residues are part of each CDR3. A D gene is named only where the DNA matches it firmly. The size field is filled for only some rows; it gives once, few, many or a size class.

clone_size,j_call,v_call,d_call,cdr3_aa,cdr3_nt
.,TRBJ2-1,TRBV6-1,.,CASSKGLPYNEQFF,TGTGCCAGCAGTAAGGGGCTTCCCTACAATGAGCAGTTCTTC
.,TRBJ1-4,TRBV7-2,.,CASSFATGEKLFF,TGTGCCAGCAGCTTCGCAACAGGGGAAAAACTGTTTTTT
few,TRBJ1-1,TRBV5-1,.,CASSLASGARAEAFF,TGCGCCAGCAGCTTGGCCTCTGGGGCTCGGGCTGAAGCTTTCTTT
many,TRBJ2-5,TRBV7-9,TRBD1,CASSYGQGKETQYF,TGTGCCAGCAGCTACGGACAGGGGAAAGAGACCCAGTACTTC
many,TRBJ1-2,TRBV20-1,.,CSAKDRTGYGYTF,TGCAGTGCTAAAGACCGCACTGGCTATGGCTACACCTTC
.,TRBJ2-3,TRBV14,.,CASRLMGTDTQYF,TGTGCCAGCCGTCTGATGGGCACAGATACGCAGTATTTT
many,TRBJ2-5,TRBV5-1,TRBD2,CASSLSSGNQETQYF,TGCGCCAGCAGCTTGTCTAGCGGTAACCAAGAGACCCAGTACTTC
.,TRBJ1-1,TRBV5-4,.,CASGGANTEAFF,TGTGCCAGCGGAGGGGCCAACACTGAAGCTTTCTTT
.,TRBJ2-7,TRBV12-3/TRBV12-4,TRBD1,CASSPRPGGEQYF,TGTGCCAGCAGTCCTCGGCCAGGGGGCGAGCAGTACTTC
.,TRBJ1-5,TRBV7-8,.,CASTEGGGNQPQHF,TGTGCCAGCACGGAGGGAGGGGGCAATCAGCCCCAGCATTTT
few,TRBJ1-1,TRBV29-1,.,CSVNYPSAFF,TGCAGCGTAAATTATCCCTCAGCTTTCTTT
few,TRBJ2-1,TRBV5-1,.,CASSTRYTNNEQFF,TGCGCCAGCAGCACTAGATATACAAACAATGAGCAGTTCTTC
.,TRBJ2-2,TRBV7-7,TRBD2,CASSRGPGGTGELFF,TGTGCCAGCAGCCGGGGCCCGGGGGGCACCGGGGAGCTGTTTTTT
.,TRBJ2-1,TRBV7-2,TRBD2,CASSWGGAGYNEQFF,TGTGCCAGCAGCTGGGGGGGAGCAGGGTACAATGAGCAGTTCTTC
.,TRBJ1-4,TRBV5-1,TRBD1,CASRGGGLSNEKLFF,TGCGCCAGCAGGGGAGGGGGCCTGTCTAATGAAAAACTGTTTTTT
.,TRBJ2-2,TRBV6-5,.,CASSYSTGTTGELFF,TGTGCCAGCAGTTACTCCACAGGGACCACCGGGGAGCTGTTTTTT
many,TRBJ2-1,TRBV5-1,.,CASSVNNEQFF,TGCGCCAGCAGCGTAAACAATGAGCAGTTCTTC
few,TRBJ2-7,TRBV25-1,.,CASRDRYEQYF,TGTGCCAGCAGGGACCGCTACGAGCAGTACTTC
few,TRBJ2-7,TRBV18,TRBD1,CASSPPTTGGGEQYF,TGTGCCAGCTCACCACCGACGACAGGGGGTGGCGAGCAGTACTTC
few,TRBJ1-3,TRBV6-5,.,CASISGNTIYF,TGTGCCAGCATCAGTGGAAACACCATATATTTT
.,TRBJ2-1,TRBV15,.,CATSSEEGAVVWGDEQFF,TGTGCCACCAGCAGCGAAGAAGGTGCAGTCGTGTGGGGGGATGAGCAGTTCTTC
few,TRBJ1-1,TRBV7-3,.,CASSRSQNTEAFF,TGTGCCAGCAGCCGGTCACAGAACACTGAAGCTTTCTTT
many,TRBJ2-7,TRBV5-1,.,CASSSRVSGLGEQYF,TGCGCCAGCAGCTCCAGGGTGTCGGGGCTTGGGGAGCAGTACTTC
few,TRBJ2-5,TRBV7-2,TRBD1,CASSGQGAVETQYF,TGTGCCAGCAGCGGCCAGGGGGCGGTGGAGACCCAGTACTTC
many,TRBJ1-2,TRBV20-1,.,CSEGHLYGYTF,TGCAGTGAGGGACATCTTTATGGCTACACCTTC
few,TRBJ2-3,TRBV7-2,TRBD2,CASSAVTGGTDTQYF,TGTGCCAGCAGCGCGGTCACGGGGGGGACAGATACGCAGTATTTT
few,TRBJ2-1,TRBV7-8,TRBD2,CASSLEASGGAYNEQFF,TGTGCCAGCAGCTTAGAAGCTAGCGGGGGCGCCTACAATGAGCAGTTCTTC
.,TRBJ2-1,TRBV7-3,TRBD2,CASSLRVAGSNEQFF,TGTGCCAGCAGCTTAAGGGTAGCGGGGTCCAATGAGCAGTTCTTC
many,TRBJ1-2,TRBV5-1,TRBD1,CASSLLETGYLPYGYTF,TGCGCCAGCAGCTTGCTCGAGACAGGGTATCTTCCCTATGGCTACACCTTC